This entry concerns a single T cell receptor beta chain. Additional DNA sequences in this sample encode the identical CDR3. None of the donors, who were healthy HIV-negative adults, had recently had acute infections or vaccinations. Sequencing was performed with immunoSEQ multiplex PCR; in TCRdb, only in-frame clones are kept and a portion is missing. The table includes 2 million to 3 million clones, approximately 93% detected once. Germline V gene data show CDR1 as SNHLY and CDR2 as FYNNEI. V gave up 9 bases and J gave up 0 bases, with 12 bases separating them. This CDR3 contains 14 residues. This entry belongs to a study of shared clonotypes between healthy human individuals. The wider study: Plates per donor: three CD4 naive, three CD4 memory, two CD8 naive, one CD8 memory.

Sequencing used naive CD4+ T cells from PBMCs. The subset: CD45RA+ positively selected. This TCR was sampled from a man aged 18 to 29 in good health. Some clones in this sample may be carry-over from other donors' samples. The rearrangement links TRBV2 to TRBJ1-3; TRBD1 might be the D (5 bases). The chain's CDR3 is CASSRGSSGNTIYF. The CDR3 region has the DNA TGTGCCAGTTCCCGGGGGAGCTCTGGAAACACCATATATTTT.